One and the same sample provided the 30 T cell receptor beta chains below, sequenced in a study of early T cells in non-severe SARS-CoV-2 infection. Via MiXCR, TCRdb re-called the 5' RACE reads, giving one row per CDR3 protein. The data show under 70,000 distinct CDR3 sequences, roughly 8.2% seen once. The sample consisted of whole blood, taken at baseline. These receptors were obtained from an adult who was a healthcare worker with PCR-confirmed SARS-CoV-2 infection or an uninfected control (not recorded which).

This clonotype has ten or more counts. This sequence joins TRBV15 and TRBJ2-1; D gene ambiguous. CDR3 length equals 12 residues. The germline gives CDR1 LNHNV, CDR2 YYDKDF (reference sequence). Between the trimmed V and J ends, which lost 0 bases and 7 bases, there was a span of 4 bases. CDR3 amino acids: CATSRDENEQFF. The CDR3 nucleotides are TGTGCCACCAGCAGAGATGAGAATGAGCAGTTCTTC.

The rearrangement links TRBV20-1 to TRBJ2-1, with D unresolved. The CDR3 has 11 amino acids. The V end was cut by 3 bases, the J end by 10 bases, with 10 bases between. From germline, CDR1 is DFQATT and CDR2 SNEGSKA (reference sequence). The DNA of the CDR3 is TGCAGTGCTAGCGGACGCCCAGAGCAGTTCTTC. Residues: CSASGRPEQFF.

This clonotype came up many times. The CDR3 loop reads CASSSSGLKAQYF. The CDR3 region has the DNA TGTGCCAGCAGCTCCTCGGGGTTAAAAGCGCAGTATTTT. The chain links TRBV7-6 to TRBJ2-3; TRBD2 is a possible D gene (5 bases). Germline CDR1 SGHVS, CDR2 FNYEAQ. V was shortened by 4 bases and J by 10 bases, with 15 bases between the two germline ends. This CDR3 is built from 13 residues.

The genes are TRBV30 and TRBJ2-7, with D hard to call. The CDR3 extends over 14 amino acids. Trimming took off 2 bases at V and 0 bases at J, with 11 bases between the two ends. Germline values: CDR1 GTSNPN, CDR2 SVGIG (reference sequence). This CDR3 reads CAWSLQLPSYEQYF. The DNA of the CDR3 is TGTGCCTGGAGTCTCCAGCTGCCCTCCTACGAGCAGTACTTC.

This clonotype was recorded at least ten times. The gene calls are TRBV2 and TRBJ1-1; 7 bases are a match to TRBD1. CDR3 length: 13 amino acids. Germline V gene data show CDR1 as SNHLY and CDR2 as FYNNEI. J was trimmed by 3 bases and V by 9 bases; bases with no gene match: 7. The CDR3 sequence is CASLGGADTEAFF. In DNA form, the CDR3 reads TGTGCCAGTTTAGGGGGCGCCGACACTGAAGCTTTCTTT.

The chain is built from TRBV20-1 and TRBJ2-7; D is undetermined. The CDR3 has 14 amino acids. V was clipped by 2 bases and J by 1 base, with 12 bases between them. Germline CDR1 is DFQATT and CDR2 is SNEGSKA (reference sequence). In DNA, the CDR3 is TGCAGTGCTAGAACGCCGGAAGGTTCCTACGAGCAGTACTTC. Encoded protein: CSARTPEGSYEQYF.

A few counts support this clonotype. This rearrangement joins TRBV7-2 to TRBJ1-1; 7 nucleotides agree with TRBD1. The germline CDR1 and CDR2 sequences are SGHTA and FQGNSA. The V segment lost 4 bases and the J segment 7 bases; nucleotides outside the gene matches: 3. The CDR3 has 12 residues. CDR3 in DNA: TGTGCCAGCAGCTCCGACAGGGATGAAGCTTTCTTT. Protein: CASSSDRDEAFF.

This clonotype was recorded many times. The chain is built from TRBV7-9 and TRBJ2-3; tentative D call: TRBD1 (5 bases). V was shortened by 4 bases and J by 4 bases, with 12 bases between the two germline ends. This CDR3 comprises 14 residues. Germline-derived CDR1 and CDR2 are SEHNR and FQNEAQ (reference sequence). The CDR3 reads CASSSWGASDTQYF. The CDR3 DNA sequence: TGTGCCAGCAGCTCTTGGGGCGCTTCAGATACGCAGTATTTT.

This clonotype was detected a few times. This chain uses TRBV10-2 with TRBJ1-1; D gene uncertain. The CDR3 spans 17 residues. The germline gives CDR1 WSHSY, CDR2 SAAADI. V was shortened by 0 bases and J by 7 bases, with 21 bases between the two germline ends. Here the CDR3 reads CASSESVSPWGVSEAFF. CDR3 nucleotides: TGCGCCAGCAGTGAGTCGGTCTCTCCCTGGGGAGTAAGTGAAGCTTTCTTT.

Note on this clonotype: At one boundary the junction diverges from the germline segment, which might be a read error. The chain employs TRBV6-6 and TRBJ2-3, with D possibly TRBD1 on 5 matching bases. Germline CDR1 reads MNHNY; CDR2 reads SVGAGI (reference sequence). CDR3 size: 13 residues. The CDR3 reads CASTRQSTHTQYF. The CDR3, as DNA: TGTGCCAGCACGAGACAGAGCACACATACGCAGTATTTT.

This clonotype was detected ten times or more. The chain combines TRBV20-1 with TRBJ2-5; D unresolved. This CDR3 has 12 amino acids. Germline lookup yields CDR1 DFQATT and CDR2 SNEGSKA (reference sequence). V shed 5 bases and J shed 1 base, with 8 bases lying between them. The CDR3 nucleotides read TGCAGTGCTCCACGGCGCCAAGAGACCCAGTACTTC. This translates into CSAPRRQETQYF.

This clonotype came up many times. The chain employs TRBV18 and TRBJ1-2, with TRBD1 identical over 7 bases. Looked up from germline, CDR1 is KGHSH and CDR2 is LQKENI. J gave up 4 bases and V 0 bases, and 11 bases lay outside the gene matches. The CDR3 contains 17 residues. Here the CDR3 DNA reads TGTGCCAGCTCACCACCTCGTACTCCTGGGACAGCCTATGGCTACACCTTC. This encodes CASSPPRTPGTAYGYTF.

The chain uses TRBV12-3 or TRBV12-4 and TRBJ1-1; no reliable D call. The CDR3 loop spans 13 amino acids. V dropped 2 bases and J dropped 3 bases, with 7 bases sitting between them. In DNA form, the CDR3 reads TGTGCCAGCAGTTTACTCCGGGACACTGAAGCTTTCTTT. Translating gives CASSLLRDTEAFF.

This clonotype showed up just a few times. The chain couples TRBV20-1 to TRBJ2-3; 10 bases are shared with TRBD2. Germline trimming cut 2 bases from V and 4 bases from J; bases unmatched to any gene: 0. Germline V gene sequence: CDR1 DFQATT, CDR2 SNEGSKA (reference sequence). There are 13 residues in the CDR3. The CDR3 DNA sequence: TGCAGTGCTAGACTAGCGGGAGCAGATACGCAGTATTTT. Protein product: CSARLAGADTQYF.

This clonotype was observed at least ten times. J is TRBJ2-1 and V is TRBV9, with 11 bases lining up with TRBD2. The V gene's germline CDR1 is SGDLS and CDR2 YYNGEE. With V trimmed by 6 bases and J by 5 bases, 1 base remained unmatched. This CDR3 comprises 13 residues. CDR3 amino acids: CASTGLADNEQFF. CDR3 DNA: TGTGCCAGCACGGGACTAGCGGACAATGAGCAGTTCTTC.

This clonotype showed up just a few times. This chain uses TRBV21-1 with TRBJ2-5; the table assigns TRBD1, which was not confirmed against the DNA. TRBV21-1 is tagged as a pseudogene. The CDR3 has 14 residues. CDR3 DNA: TGTGCCAGCACCTTGGGACAGGGGGAACAGACCCAGTACTTC. This gives the protein CASTLGQGEQTQYF.

CDR3 protein: CASSPGLAGKQFF. The DNA for the CDR3 is TGTGCCAGTAGTCCGGGACTAGCGGGAAAGCAGTTCTTC. The chain carries TRBV19 and TRBJ2-1; 13 nucleotides line up with TRBD2. V trimming: 5 bases; J trimming: 11 bases; junction bases outside the gene matches: 3. The CDR3 length is 13 residues. In germline, CDR1 is LNHDA, CDR2 SQIVND (reference sequence).

This clonotype showed up just a few times. One end of the junction is discordant with germline, which a read error may explain. The rearrangement uses TRBV4-1 and TRBJ2-7; 10 nucleotides line up with TRBD2. Germline lookup yields CDR1 MGHRA and CDR2 YSYEKL. This CDR3 comprises 19 residues. This CDR3 is CASSQVIPKTSGLSNEQYF. CDR3 DNA sequence: TGCGCCAGCAGCCAAGTAATCCCGAAGACTAGCGGGCTCTCCAACGAGCAGTACTTC.

The chain combines TRBV18 with TRBJ1-1; 12 nucleotides agree with TRBD1. Looked up from germline, CDR1 is KGHSH and CDR2 is LQKENI. The V segment lost 2 bases and the J segment 6 bases; nucleotides outside the gene matches: 4. The CDR3 contains 15 residues. For the CDR3, the DNA is TGTGCCAGCTCACCATCCGGGACAGGGGGCTCTGAAGCTTTCTTT. Its protein is CASSPSGTGGSEAFF.

This clonotype showed up many times. The chain employs TRBV6-5 and TRBJ2-7; tentatively, D is TRBD1 (6 bases). Trimming shortened V by 8 bases and J by 2 bases, and 16 bases separated the two germline ends. The CDR3 runs 14 residues. Germline loops: CDR1 MNHEY, CDR2 SVGAGI. In DNA, the CDR3 is TGTGCCAGCGGCGCTTTACAGGGCCCCTACGAGCAGTACTTC. Translated, it gives CASGALQGPYEQYF.

This clonotype was observed a handful of times. This CDR3 reads CSARDRTSGNTGELFF. Here the CDR3 DNA reads TGCAGTGCTAGAGATCGGACTAGCGGGAACACCGGGGAGCTGTTTTTT. The V gene is TRBV20-1, the J gene TRBJ2-2; 10 positions agree with TRBD2. The CDR3 covers 16 residues. V shed 0 bases, J shed 1 base, and the junction held 2 bases outside the gene matches. Germline CDR1 reads DFQATT; CDR2 reads SNEGSKA (reference sequence).

The chain recombines TRBV10-3 with TRBJ1-1; perhaps TRBD1 as D (6 bases). The V gene's germline CDR1 is ENHRY and CDR2 SYGVKD. This CDR3 has 12 residues. Trimming stripped 11 bases from V and 6 bases from J, with 16 bases between. The CDR3 here is CASSIQGSEAFF. In DNA, the CDR3 is TGTGCCTCTTCGATACAGGGCTCTGAAGCTTTCTTT.

J is TRBJ2-1 and V is TRBV29-1; 7 bases are shared with TRBD2. Germline V CDR1 and CDR2: SQVTM, ANQGSEA. The junction had 6 bases not matched to a gene; V was cut back by 3 bases and J by 4 bases. This CDR3 has 14 amino acids. CDR3 sequence reads: CSVDESSGYNEQFF. CDR3 coding DNA: TGCAGCGTTGATGAGTCTAGCGGATACAATGAGCAGTTCTTC.

This clonotype has ten or more counts. V gene TRBV18 combines with J gene TRBJ1-1, with D possibly TRBD1 on 5 matching bases. Trimming removed 4 bases from V and 1 base from J, with 7 bases in between. CDR1 and CDR2 (germline): KGHSH, LQKENI. There are 13 residues in the CDR3. DNA for the CDR3: TGTGCCAGCTCACAGGGGTCGAACACTGAAGCTTTCTTT. Its translation is CASSQGSNTEAFF.

In its sample, this clonotype was seen many times. One end of the junction does not line up with germline, which may come from a read error. The genes are TRBV7-7 and TRBJ2-1, with TRBD2 matching over 12 bases. The germline gives CDR1 SSHAT, CDR2 FNYEAQ (reference sequence). This CDR3 spans 15 amino acids. The DNA for the CDR3 is TGTGCTAGCACCACGGGGGCTAGCGGGGGGGAAAGGCAGTTCTTC. Encoded protein: CASTTGASGGERQFF.

The CDR3 here is CASSLEIMGEKLFF. The CDR3 DNA reads TGTGCCAGCAGCTTAGAGATTATGGGTGAAAAACTGTTTTTT. The chain carries TRBV7-8 and TRBJ1-4; D not resolved. This CDR3 has 14 amino acids. V gave up 1 base and J gave up 7 bases, with 10 bases separating them. Germline CDR1 and CDR2: SGHVS and FQNEAQ.

This clonotype was observed at least ten times. The gene calls are TRBV5-1 and TRBJ2-1, with a possible D match to TRBD2 (5 bases). The CDR3 length is 15 residues. Germline V gene data show CDR1 as SGHRS and CDR2 as YFSETQ. Trimming took 0 bases from V and 7 from J, leaving 14 bases between them. In DNA, the CDR3 is TGCGCCAGCAGCTTGGCCGTCGGGGATCGGAATGAGCAGTTCTTC. It yields the protein CASSLAVGDRNEQFF.

This clonotype has more than one count but fewer than ten. The chain carries TRBV7-9 and TRBJ2-4; 7 bases map to TRBD1. The V gene end was trimmed by 7 bases and the J gene end by 7 bases; junction bases not matched to a gene: 10. The CDR3 contains 14 residues. Germline CDR1 is SEHNR and CDR2 is FQNEAQ (reference sequence). The CDR3 nucleotides read TGTGCCAGCACCGTGGGACAGAGTAGGAACATTCAGTACTTC. Translated, it gives CASTVGQSRNIQYF.

This clonotype came up a few times. The J gene is TRBJ1-3, the V gene TRBV19; no clear D. The V end lost 11 bases, the J end lost 0 bases, and 11 bases lay between the germline ends. Germline V lookup: CDR1 LNHDA, CDR2 SQIVND (reference sequence). The CDR3 runs 13 residues. CDR3 nucleotides: TGTGCCGTTTCGAGGTTCTCTGGAAACACCATATATTTT. It specifies CAVSRFSGNTIYF.

V and J are TRBV7-3 and TRBJ2-1, with D tentatively TRBD2 (5 bases). The V end was cut by 4 bases, the J end by 4 bases, with 8 bases between. Germline V gene sequence: CDR1 SGHTA, CDR2 FQGTGA. The CDR3 length is 13 residues. CDR3 protein: CASSWEPYNEQFF. The DNA for the CDR3 is TGTGCCAGCAGCTGGGAGCCGTACAATGAGCAGTTCTTC.